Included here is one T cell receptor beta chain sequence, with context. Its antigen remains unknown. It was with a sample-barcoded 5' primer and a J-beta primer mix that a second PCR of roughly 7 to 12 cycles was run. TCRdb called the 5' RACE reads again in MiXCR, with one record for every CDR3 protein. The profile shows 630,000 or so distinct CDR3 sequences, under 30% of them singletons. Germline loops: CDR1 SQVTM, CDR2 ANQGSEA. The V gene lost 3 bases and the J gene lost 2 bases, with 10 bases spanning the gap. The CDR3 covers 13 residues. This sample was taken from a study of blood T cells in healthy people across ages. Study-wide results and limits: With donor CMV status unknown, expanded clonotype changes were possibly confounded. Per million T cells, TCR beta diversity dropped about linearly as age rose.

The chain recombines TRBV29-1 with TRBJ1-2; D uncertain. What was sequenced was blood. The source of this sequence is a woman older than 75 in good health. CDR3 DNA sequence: TGCAGCGTTGATGGGAGGCCAAACTATGGCTACACCTTC. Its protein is CSVDGRPNYGYTF.